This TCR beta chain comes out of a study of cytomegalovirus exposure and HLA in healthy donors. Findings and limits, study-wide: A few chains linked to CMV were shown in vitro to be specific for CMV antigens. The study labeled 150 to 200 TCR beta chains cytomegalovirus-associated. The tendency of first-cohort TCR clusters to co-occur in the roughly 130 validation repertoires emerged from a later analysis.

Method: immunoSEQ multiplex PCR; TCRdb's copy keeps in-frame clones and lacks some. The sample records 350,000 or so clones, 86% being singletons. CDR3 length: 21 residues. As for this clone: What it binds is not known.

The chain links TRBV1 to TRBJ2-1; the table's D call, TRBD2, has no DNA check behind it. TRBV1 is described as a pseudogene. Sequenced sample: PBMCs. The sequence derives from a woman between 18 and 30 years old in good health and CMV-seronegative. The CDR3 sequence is CTSSQDQGFIAGGSSYNEQFF. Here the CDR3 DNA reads TGCACCAGCAGCCAAGATCAAGGTTTTATCGCAGGCGGGAGCTCCTACAATGAGCAGTTCTTC.